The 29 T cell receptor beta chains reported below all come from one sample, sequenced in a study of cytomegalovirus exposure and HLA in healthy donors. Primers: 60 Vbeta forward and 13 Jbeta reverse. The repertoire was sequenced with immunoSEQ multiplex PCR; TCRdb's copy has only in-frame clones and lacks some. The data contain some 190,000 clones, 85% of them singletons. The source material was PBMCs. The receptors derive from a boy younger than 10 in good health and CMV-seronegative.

The CDR3 nucleotides are TGTGCCAGCACCCACACCAGGGAACTGACCTATGGCTACACCTTC. Its translation is CASTHTRELTYGYTF. The rearrangement uses TRBV6-1 and TRBJ1-2, with D possibly matching TRBD1 (5 bases). Trimming left V 7 bases short and J 4 bases short, with 19 bases between. Germline V gene lookup returns CDR1 MNHNS and CDR2 SASEGT. There are 15 residues in the CDR3.

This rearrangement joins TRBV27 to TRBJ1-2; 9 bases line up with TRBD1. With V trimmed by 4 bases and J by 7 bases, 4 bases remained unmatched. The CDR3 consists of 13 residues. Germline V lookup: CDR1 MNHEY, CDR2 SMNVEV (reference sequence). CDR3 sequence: CASSSTGGSGYTF. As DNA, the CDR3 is TGTGCCAGCAGTTCAACAGGGGGCTCTGGCTACACCTTC.

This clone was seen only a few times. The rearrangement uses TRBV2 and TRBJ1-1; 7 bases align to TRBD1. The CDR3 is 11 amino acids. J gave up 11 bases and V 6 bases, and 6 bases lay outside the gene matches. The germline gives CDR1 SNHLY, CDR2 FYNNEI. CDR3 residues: CASSVGTVAFF. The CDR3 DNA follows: TGTGCCAGCAGCGTAGGGACAGTGGCTTTCTTT. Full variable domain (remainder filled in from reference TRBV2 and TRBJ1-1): EPEVTQTPSHQVTQMGQEVILRCVPISNHLYFYWYRQILGQKVEFLVSFYNNEISEKSEIFDDQFSVERPDGSNFTLKIRSTKLEDSAMYFCASSVGTVAFFGQGTRLTVV.

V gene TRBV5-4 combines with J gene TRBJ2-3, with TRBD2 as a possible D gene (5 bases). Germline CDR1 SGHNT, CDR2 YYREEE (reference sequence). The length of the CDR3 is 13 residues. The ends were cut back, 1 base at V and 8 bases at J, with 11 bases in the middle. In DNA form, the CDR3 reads TGTGCCAGCAGCTTGTTCCGGGAAGGTACGCAGTATTTT. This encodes CASSLFREGTQYF.

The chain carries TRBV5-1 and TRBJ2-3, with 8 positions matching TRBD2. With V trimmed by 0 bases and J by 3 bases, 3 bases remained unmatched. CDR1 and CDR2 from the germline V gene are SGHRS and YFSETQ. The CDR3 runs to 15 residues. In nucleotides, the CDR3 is TGCGCCAGCAGCTTGGATCCTAGCGGGACAGATACGCAGTATTTT. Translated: CASSLDPSGTDTQYF.

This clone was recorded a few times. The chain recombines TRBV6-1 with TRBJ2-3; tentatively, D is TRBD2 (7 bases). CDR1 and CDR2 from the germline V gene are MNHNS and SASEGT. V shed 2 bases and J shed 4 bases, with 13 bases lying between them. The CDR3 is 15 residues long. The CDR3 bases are TGTGCCAGCAGTGAACTGAGGGGGAGGGCAGATACGCAGTATTTT. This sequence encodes CASSELRGRADTQYF.

The CDR3 DNA is TGTGCCAGCAGCTTTGGCGGGGGCGGTCAGCCCCAGCATTTT. Its protein is CASSFGGGGQPQHF. V and J are TRBV13 and TRBJ1-5; D is possibly TRBD1 (6 bases). This CDR3 spans 14 amino acids. Germline loops: CDR1 PRHDT, CDR2 FYEKMQ (reference sequence). Trimming stripped 3 bases from V and 6 bases from J, with 12 bases between.

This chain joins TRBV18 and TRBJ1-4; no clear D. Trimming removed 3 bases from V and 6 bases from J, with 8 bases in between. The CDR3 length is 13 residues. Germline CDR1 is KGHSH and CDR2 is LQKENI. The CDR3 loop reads CASSPRADEKLFF. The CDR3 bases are TGTGCCAGCTCACCGAGAGCGGATGAAAAACTGTTTTTT.

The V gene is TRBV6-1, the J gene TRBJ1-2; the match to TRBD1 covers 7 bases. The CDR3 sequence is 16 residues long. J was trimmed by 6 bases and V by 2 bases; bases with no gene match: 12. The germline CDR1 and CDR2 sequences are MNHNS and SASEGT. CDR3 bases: TGTGCCAGCAGTGAAAGGGGGCGTCTGGGGGGCCATGGCTACACCTTC. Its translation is CASSERGRLGGHGYTF.

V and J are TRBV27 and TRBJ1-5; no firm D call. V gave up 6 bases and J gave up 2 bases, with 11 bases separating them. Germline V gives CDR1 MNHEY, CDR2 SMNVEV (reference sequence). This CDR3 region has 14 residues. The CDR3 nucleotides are TGTGCCAGCAGCCCGCGGATTGGCAATCAGCCCCAGCATTTT. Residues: CASSPRIGNQPQHF.

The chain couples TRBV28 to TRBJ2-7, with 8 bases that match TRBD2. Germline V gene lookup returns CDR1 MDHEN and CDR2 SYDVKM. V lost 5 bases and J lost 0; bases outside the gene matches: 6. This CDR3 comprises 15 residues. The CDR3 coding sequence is TGTGCCAGCAGTGCTACTAGCGGACCCTCCTACGAGCAGTACTTC. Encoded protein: CASSATSGPSYEQYF.

The CDR3 DNA reads TGTGCCAGCCTCGACAGGGTGAACACCGGGGAGCTGTTTTTT. Protein sequence: CASLDRVNTGELFF. The chain recombines TRBV28 with TRBJ2-2; 7 nucleotides agree with TRBD1. The CDR3 runs 14 residues. Trimming took 8 bases from V and 1 from J; bases not matched to a gene: 4. Germline assignment: CDR1 MDHEN and CDR2 SYDVKM.

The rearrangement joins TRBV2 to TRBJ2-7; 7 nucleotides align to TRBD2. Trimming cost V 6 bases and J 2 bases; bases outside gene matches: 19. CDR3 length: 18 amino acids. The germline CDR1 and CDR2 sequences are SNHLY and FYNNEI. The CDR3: CASRADRTSNRITYEQYF. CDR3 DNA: TGTGCCAGCAGGGCGGATCGGACTAGTAATCGGATAACCTACGAGCAGTACTTC. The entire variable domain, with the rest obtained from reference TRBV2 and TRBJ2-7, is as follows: EPEVTQTPSHQVTQMGQEVILRCVPISNHLYFYWYRQILGQKVEFLVSFYNNEISEKSEIFDDQFSVERPDGSNFTLKIRSTKLEDSAMYFCASRADRTSNRITYEQYFGPGTRLTVT.

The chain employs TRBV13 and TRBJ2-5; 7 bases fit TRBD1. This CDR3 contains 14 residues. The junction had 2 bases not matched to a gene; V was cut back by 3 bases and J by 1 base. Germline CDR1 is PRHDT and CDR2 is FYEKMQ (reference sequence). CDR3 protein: CASSFGTAQETQYF. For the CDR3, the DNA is TGTGCCAGCAGCTTCGGGACAGCCCAAGAGACCCAGTACTTC.

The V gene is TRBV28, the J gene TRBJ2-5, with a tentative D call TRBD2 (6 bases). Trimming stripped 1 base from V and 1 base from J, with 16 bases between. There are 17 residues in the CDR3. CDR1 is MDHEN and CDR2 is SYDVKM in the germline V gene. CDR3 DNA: TGTGCCAGCAGTTTATTTCAAGGCGGAGGGTCCCAAGAGACCCAGTACTTC. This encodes CASSLFQGGGSQETQYF.

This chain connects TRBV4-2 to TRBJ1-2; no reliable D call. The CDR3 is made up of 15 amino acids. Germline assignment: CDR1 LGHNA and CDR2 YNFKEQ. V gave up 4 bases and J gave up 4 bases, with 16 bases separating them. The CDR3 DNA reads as TGTGCCAGCAGCCCCGGCCCGGGAGAGCGCTATGGCTACACCTTC. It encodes CASSPGPGERYGYTF.

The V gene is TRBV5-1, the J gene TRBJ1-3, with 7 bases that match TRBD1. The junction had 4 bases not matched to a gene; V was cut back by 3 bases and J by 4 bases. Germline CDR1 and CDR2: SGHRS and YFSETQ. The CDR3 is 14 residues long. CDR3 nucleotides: TGCGCCAGCAGCTCGGGGACAGCAGGAAACACCATATATTTT. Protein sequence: CASSSGTAGNTIYF.

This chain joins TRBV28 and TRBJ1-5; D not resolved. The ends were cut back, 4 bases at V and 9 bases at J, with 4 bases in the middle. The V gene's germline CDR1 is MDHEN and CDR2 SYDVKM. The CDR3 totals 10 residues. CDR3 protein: CASSSGPQHF. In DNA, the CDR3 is TGTGCCAGCAGTTCAGGGCCCCAGCATTTT.

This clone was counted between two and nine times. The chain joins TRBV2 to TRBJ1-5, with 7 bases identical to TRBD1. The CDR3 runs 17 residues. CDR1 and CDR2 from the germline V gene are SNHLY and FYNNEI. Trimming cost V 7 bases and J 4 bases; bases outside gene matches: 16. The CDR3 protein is CASTGGVLQGRNQPQHF. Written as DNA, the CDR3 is TGTGCCAGCACCGGAGGGGTATTACAGGGGCGGAATCAGCCCCAGCATTTT.

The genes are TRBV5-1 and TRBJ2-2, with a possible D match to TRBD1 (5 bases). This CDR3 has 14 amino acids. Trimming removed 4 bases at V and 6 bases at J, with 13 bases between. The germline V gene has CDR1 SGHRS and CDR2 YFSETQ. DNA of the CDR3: TGCGCCAGCAGCGGGCGCTCCAGGGCCGGGGAGCTGTTTTTT. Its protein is CASSGRSRAGELFF. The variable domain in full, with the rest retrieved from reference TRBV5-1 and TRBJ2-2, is KAGVTQTPRYLIKTRGQQVTLSCSPISGHRSVSWYQQTPGQGLQFLFEYFSETQRNKGNFPGRFSGRQFSNSRSEMNVSTLELGDSALYLCASSGRSRAGELFFGEGSRLTVL.

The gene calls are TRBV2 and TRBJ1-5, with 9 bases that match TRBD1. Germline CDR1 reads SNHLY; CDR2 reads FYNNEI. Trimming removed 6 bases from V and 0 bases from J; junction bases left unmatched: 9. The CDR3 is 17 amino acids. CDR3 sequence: CASRDRGFRVSNQPQHF. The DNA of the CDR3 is TGTGCCAGCAGGGACAGGGGTTTTCGGGTTAGCAATCAGCCCCAGCATTTT. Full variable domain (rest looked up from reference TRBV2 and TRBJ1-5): EPEVTQTPSHQVTQMGQEVILRCVPISNHLYFYWYRQILGQKVEFLVSFYNNEISEKSEIFDDQFSVERPDGSNFTLKIRSTKLEDSAMYFCASRDRGFRVSNQPQHFGDGTRLSIL.

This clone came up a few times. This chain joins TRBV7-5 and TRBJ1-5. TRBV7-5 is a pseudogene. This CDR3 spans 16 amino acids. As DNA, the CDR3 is TGTGTCAGAATCCGAGCCCGGGATTGGCCCAATCAGCCCCAGCATTTT. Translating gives CVRIRARDWPNQPQHF.

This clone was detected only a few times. CDR3 sequence reads: CASSHSRYREGRGYTF. Here the CDR3 DNA reads TGTGCCAGCAGTCACTCGCGATACAGGGAGGGCCGTGGCTACACCTTC. The chain couples TRBV5-4 to TRBJ1-2; weak D call: TRBD1 (6 bases). CDR3 length: 16 amino acids. V shed 5 bases and J shed 7 bases, with 24 bases lying between them. Germline lookup yields CDR1 SGHNT and CDR2 YYREEE (reference sequence).

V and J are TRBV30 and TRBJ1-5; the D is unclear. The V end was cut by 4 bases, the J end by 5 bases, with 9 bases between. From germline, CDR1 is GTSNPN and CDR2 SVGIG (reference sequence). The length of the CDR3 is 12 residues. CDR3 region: CAWKYGDQPQHF. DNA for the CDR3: TGTGCCTGGAAGTACGGGGATCAGCCCCAGCATTTT.

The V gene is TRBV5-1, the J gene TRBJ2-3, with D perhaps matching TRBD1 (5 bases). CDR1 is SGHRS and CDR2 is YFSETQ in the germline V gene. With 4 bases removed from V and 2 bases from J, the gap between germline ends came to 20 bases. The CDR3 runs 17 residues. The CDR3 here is CASSAAFRTSYTDTQYF. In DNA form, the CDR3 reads TGCGCCAGCAGCGCCGCTTTCCGGACATCGTACACAGATACGCAGTATTTT.

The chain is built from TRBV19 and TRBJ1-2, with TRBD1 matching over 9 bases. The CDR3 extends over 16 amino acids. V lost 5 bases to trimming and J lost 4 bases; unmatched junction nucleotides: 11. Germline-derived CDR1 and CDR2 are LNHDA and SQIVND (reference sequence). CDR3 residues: CASSRRRDRDVYGYTF. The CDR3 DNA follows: TGTGCCAGTAGTCGGCGCCGGGACAGGGATGTCTATGGCTACACCTTC.

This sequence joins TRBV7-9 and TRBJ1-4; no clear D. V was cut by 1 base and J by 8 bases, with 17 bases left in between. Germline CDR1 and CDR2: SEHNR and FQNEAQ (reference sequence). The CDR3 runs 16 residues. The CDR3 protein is CASSLGSFGIGEKLFF. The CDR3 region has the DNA TGTGCCAGCAGCTTAGGGTCCTTCGGGATTGGGGAAAAACTGTTTTTT.

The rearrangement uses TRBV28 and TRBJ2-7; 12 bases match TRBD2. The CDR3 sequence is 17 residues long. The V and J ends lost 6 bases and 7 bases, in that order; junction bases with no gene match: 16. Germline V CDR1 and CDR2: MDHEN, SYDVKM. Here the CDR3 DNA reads TGTGCCAGCAGCCTACTCCGAACTAGCGGGGGGCCGGGGGAGCAGTACGTC. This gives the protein CASSLLRTSGGPGEQYV.

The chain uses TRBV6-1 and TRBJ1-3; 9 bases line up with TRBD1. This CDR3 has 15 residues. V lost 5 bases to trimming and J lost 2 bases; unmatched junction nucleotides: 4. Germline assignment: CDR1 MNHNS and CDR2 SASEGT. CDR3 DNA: TGTGCCAGCAGTTCCCGACAGGGGGCTGGAAACACCATATATTTT. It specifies CASSSRQGAGNTIYF.